Included here is one T cell receptor (beta chain) sequence, with context. Its antigen is undetermined. This entry comes from a study of T cell responses to AZD1222 COVID-19 vaccine. Study findings and constraints: An increase in Spike-specific TCR breadth and depth was observed after two AZD1222 doses.

Sequenced by immunoSEQ multiplex PCR; TCRdb stores in-frame clones only, minus some. The sample records 100,000 to 150,000 clones, about 85% being singletons. Germline V gives CDR1 SGHTA, CDR2 FQGNSA. This CDR3 is built from 15 residues. Between the trimmed V and J ends, which lost 1 base and 2 bases, there was a span of 9 bases. This TCR was sampled from an adult in good health. Sample: peripheral blood, taken on day 0 of AZD1222 vaccination. The chain has TRBV7-2 and TRBJ2-4; D is undetermined. CDR3 in DNA: TGTGCCAGCAGCTTAGTTGACGGACCCAAAAACATTCAGTACTTC. Its translation: CASSLVDGPKNIQYF.